This passage covers 20 T cell receptor beta chains from one sample sequenced in a study of blood T cell repertoires in COVID-19. Assay: immunoSEQ multiplex PCR; the TCRdb copy retains only in-frame clones and omits some. The sample records approximately 41,000 clones, roughly 88% being singletons. Sequenced sample: peripheral blood. Source of these receptors: a woman in her 40s with acute or convalescent COVID-19.

This clone was counted a few times. CDR3 sequence (DNA): TGTGCCAGCAGCTTAGATCAGGGGCGAAATTCACCCCTCCACTTT. This translates into CASSLDQGRNSPLHF. The chain employs TRBV7-9 and TRBJ1-6; D might be TRBD1 (6 bases). Germline-derived CDR1 and CDR2 are SEHNR and FQNEAQ (reference sequence). Trimming took off 1 base at V and 7 bases at J, with 11 bases between the two ends. This CDR3 has 15 residues.

V and J are TRBV7-9 and TRBJ1-1; 7 bases map to TRBD1. V dropped 5 bases and J dropped 4; count of bases not matched to a gene: 13. Germline V gene data show CDR1 as SEHNR and CDR2 as FQNEAQ (reference sequence). This CDR3 is 16 amino acids long. The CDR3: CASSPEGRGRVTEAFF. As DNA, the CDR3 is TGTGCCAGCAGCCCTGAGGGAAGGGGGCGGGTCACTGAAGCTTTCTTT. The entire variable domain, with the rest obtained from reference TRBV7-9 and TRBJ1-1, is as follows: DTGVSQNPRHKITKRGQNVTFRCDPISEHNRLYWYRQTLGQGPEFLTYFQNEAQLEKSRLLSDRFSAERPKGSFSTLEIQRTEQGDSAMYLCASSPEGRGRVTEAFFGQGTRLTVV.

J is TRBJ2-5 and V is TRBV6-5; D perhaps matches TRBD1 (6 bases). Trimming removed 0 bases from V and 2 bases from J, with 10 bases in between. The CDR3 is 15 amino acids. Germline-derived CDR1 and CDR2 are MNHEY and SVGAGI. In DNA, the CDR3 is TGTGCCAGCAGTTACTCGAACAGGGCTCAAGAGACCCAGTACTTC. It specifies CASSYSNRAQETQYF.

The rearrangement joins TRBV5-1 to TRBJ2-7; the match to TRBD2 covers 11 bases. The CDR3 is 16 amino acids. Germline V lookup: CDR1 SGHRS, CDR2 YFSETQ. V shed 5 bases, J shed 0 bases, and the junction held 7 bases outside the gene matches. This CDR3 reads CASRPSLAGGSYEQYF. The CDR3 bases are TGCGCCAGCAGGCCGAGCCTAGCGGGGGGCTCCTACGAGCAGTACTTC.

The rearrangement joins TRBV29-1 to TRBJ1-1; D uncertain. The ends were cut back, 5 bases at V and 0 bases at J, with 10 bases in the middle. The CDR3 extends over 13 amino acids. The germline gives CDR1 SQVTM, CDR2 ANQGSEA. CDR3 nucleotide sequence: TGCAGCGTTTACAGAATTTTGAACACTGAAGCTTTCTTT. Translation: CSVYRILNTEAFF.

The chain employs TRBV2 and TRBJ1-1; D is undetermined. Germline CDR1 is SNHLY and CDR2 is FYNNEI. The CDR3 extends over 14 amino acids. V lost 7 bases and J lost 7, with 19 bases in between. The CDR3 DNA reads as TGTGCCAGCACCCCTCGATATCGGGAAGGTGAAGCTTTCTTT. It yields the protein CASTPRYREGEAFF.

The V call is TRBV2, the J call TRBJ2-7; 11 positions match TRBD1. Germline lookup yields CDR1 SNHLY and CDR2 FYNNEI. The CDR3 is 13 residues long. Trimming removed 7 bases from V and 4 bases from J; junction bases left unmatched: 3. The CDR3: CASKGQGAYEQYF. In DNA, the CDR3 is TGTGCCAGCAAAGGACAGGGGGCTTACGAGCAGTACTTC.

The chain uses TRBV28 and TRBJ1-2; TRBD1 aligns across 11 bases. This CDR3 has 16 amino acids. Germline lookup yields CDR1 MDHEN and CDR2 SYDVKM. The V gene end was trimmed by 4 bases and the J gene end by 4 bases; junction bases not matched to a gene: 8. The CDR3 here is CASSSQRGQGGYGYTF. The CDR3 DNA reads as TGTGCCAGCAGTTCACAGAGGGGACAGGGGGGCTATGGCTACACCTTC.

This sequence joins TRBV29-1 and TRBJ1-5; D gene ambiguous. Germline CDR1 SQVTM, CDR2 ANQGSEA. The length of the CDR3 is 12 residues. Trimming took 5 bases from V and 6 from J, leaving 11 bases between them. The CDR3 spells CSVRSGAQPQHF. CDR3 in DNA: TGCAGCGTTAGGTCTGGAGCTCAGCCCCAGCATTTT.

The chain carries TRBV15 and TRBJ1-6; 8 nucleotides match TRBD1. Germline V lookup: CDR1 LNHNV, CDR2 YYDKDF (reference sequence). Trimming took 1 base from V and 2 from J; bases not matched to a gene: 10. CDR3 length: 19 amino acids. The CDR3 DNA reads as TGTGCCACCAGCAGAGGACAGGGGAGCAGTGTGGCCTATAATTCACCCCTCCACTTT. Its translation is CATSRGQGSSVAYNSPLHF.

The chain has TRBV30 and TRBJ1-1; weak D call: TRBD1 (5 bases). Germline assignment: CDR1 GTSNPN and CDR2 SVGIG (reference sequence). V was pared by 3 bases and J by 8 bases, with 25 bases between. The CDR3 contains 16 residues. The CDR3 spells CAWSRSLGGRGVEAFF. The CDR3 nucleotides read TGTGCCTGGAGCCGATCCTTGGGGGGGAGGGGAGTCGAAGCTTTCTTT. Drawing the rest from reference TRBV30 and TRBJ1-1, the complete variable domain is SQTIHQWPATLVQPVGSPLSLECTVEGTSNPNLYWYRQAAGRGLQLLFYSVGIGQISSEVPQNLSASRPQDRQFILSSKKLLLSDSGFYLCAWSRSLGGRGVEAFFGQGTRLTVV.

V and J are TRBV25-1 and TRBJ1-2; D possibly corresponds to TRBD1 (5 bases). Germline V gene data show CDR1 as MGHDK and CDR2 as SYGVNS. With 1 base removed from V and 3 bases from J, the gap between germline ends came to 9 bases. The CDR3 consists of 14 residues. The CDR3 loop is CASSELGGDYGYTF. CDR3 coding DNA: TGTGCCAGCAGTGAATTGGGGGGGGACTATGGCTACACCTTC.

The chain is built from TRBV13 and TRBJ1-4; 11 nucleotides align to TRBD1. The CDR3 sequence is 15 residues long. Trimming at V came to 1 base and at J to 7 bases, leaving 2 bases not matched to a gene. Per the germline V gene, CDR1 is PRHDT and CDR2 is FYEKMQ (reference sequence). The CDR3 region is CASSLAGTGGEKLFF. CDR3 DNA sequence: TGTGCCAGCAGCTTAGCCGGGACAGGGGGTGAAAAACTGTTTTTT.

CDR3 loop: CASASGTGGYNEQFF. The CDR3 DNA sequence: TGTGCCAGCGCTTCCGGGACAGGGGGGTACAATGAGCAGTTCTTC. The chain employs TRBV19 and TRBJ2-1; 11 positions agree with TRBD1. The CDR3 runs to 15 residues. Germline assignment: CDR1 LNHDA and CDR2 SQIVND (reference sequence). Losses at the gene ends were 9 bases for V and 4 bases for J; bases not matched to a gene: 8.

This chain connects TRBV12-3 or TRBV12-4 to TRBJ1-1, with 7 bases matching TRBD1. There are 13 residues in the CDR3. Trimming removed 0 bases from V and 7 bases from J; junction bases left unmatched: 2. CDR3 coding DNA: TGTGCCAGCAGTTTAGCGCGGACAGGTGAAGCTTTCTTT. This codes for CASSLARTGEAFF.

The V call is TRBV18, the J call TRBJ2-7, with a weak D call TRBD2 (6 bases). The CDR3 length is 16 residues. The germline CDR1 and CDR2 sequences are KGHSH and LQKENI. V lost 1 base, J lost 3 bases, and 16 bases lay in between. Written as DNA, the CDR3 is TGTGCCAGCTCACCACTCGTGGACCGGGGAGGCTACGAGCAGTACTTC. This sequence encodes CASSPLVDRGGYEQYF.

The chain recombines TRBV28 with TRBJ1-3; D gene ambiguous. The CDR3 length is 12 residues. CDR1 is MDHEN, CDR2 SYDVKM, per germline. Trimming took off 2 bases at V and 7 bases at J, with 6 bases between the two ends. CDR3 amino acids: CASSLLRNTIYF. The CDR3 DNA reads TGTGCCAGCAGTTTACTGAGGAACACCATATATTTT.

CDR3 amino acids: CASSLEEGPTEAFF. The CDR3 DNA sequence: TGTGCCAGCAGTCTCGAGGAGGGCCCCACTGAAGCTTTCTTT. V and J are TRBV6-5 and TRBJ1-1, with D uncertain. V shed 5 bases and J shed 4 bases, with 14 bases lying between them. This CDR3 is built from 14 residues. Germline assignment: CDR1 MNHEY and CDR2 SVGAGI.

The chain is built from TRBV7-2 and TRBJ2-3, with 9 nucleotides matching TRBD2. V lost 1 base and J lost 0; bases outside the gene matches: 5. Germline CDR1 reads SGHTA; CDR2 reads FQGNSA. CDR3 size: 17 residues. DNA for the CDR3: TGTGCCAGCAGCTTAGGGGCTAGCGGGGTAAGCACAGATACGCAGTATTTT. It encodes CASSLGASGVSTDTQYF.

This clone turned up a few times. The V call is TRBV19, the J call TRBJ2-7, with a tentative D call TRBD2 (5 bases). Germline-derived CDR1 and CDR2 are LNHDA and SQIVND (reference sequence). V gave up 5 bases and J gave up 6 bases, with 20 bases separating them. This CDR3 has 15 residues. The CDR3 reads CASSGSASFNGEQYF. CDR3 nucleotide sequence: TGTGCCAGTAGTGGGTCGGCTAGCTTTAATGGCGAGCAGTACTTC.